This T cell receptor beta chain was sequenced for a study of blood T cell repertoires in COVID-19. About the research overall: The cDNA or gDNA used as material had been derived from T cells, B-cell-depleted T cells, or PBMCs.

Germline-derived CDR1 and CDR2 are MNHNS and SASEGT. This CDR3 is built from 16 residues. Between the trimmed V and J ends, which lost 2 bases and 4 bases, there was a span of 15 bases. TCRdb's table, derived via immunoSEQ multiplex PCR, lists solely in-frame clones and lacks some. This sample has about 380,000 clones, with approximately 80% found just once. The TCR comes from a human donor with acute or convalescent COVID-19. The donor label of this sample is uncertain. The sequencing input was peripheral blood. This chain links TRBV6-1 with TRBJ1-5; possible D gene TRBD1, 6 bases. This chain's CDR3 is CASSERGGPINQPQHF. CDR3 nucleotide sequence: TGTGCCAGCAGTGAAAGGGGGGGGCCTATTAATCAGCCCCAGCATTTT.